The next 23 T cell receptor beta chains were all read from a single sample in a study of T cell repertoires in cytomegalovirus infection. TCRdb redid the calling of the reads with MiXCR, one entry per CDR3 protein. In the table there are a few hundred thousand distinct CDR3 sequences, roughly 13% of which are singletons. The sample consisted of PBMCs. The receptors were sampled from a human donor in good health (CMV status not recorded). Some clones in this sample may be carry-over from other donors' samples.

This clonotype appeared a few times. The chain uses TRBV20-1 and TRBJ1-2; no clear D. The CDR3 runs 13 residues. Between the trimmed V and J ends, which lost 3 bases and 4 bases, there was a span of 12 bases. Germline V gene data show CDR1 as DFQATT and CDR2 as SNEGSKA (reference sequence). DNA for the CDR3: TGCAGTGCTAGCCTCCCTGGCGGCTATGGCTACACCTTC. It codes for CSASLPGGYGYTF.

This clonotype came up a few times. The rearrangement links TRBV20-1 to TRBJ1-5, with 11 positions matching TRBD1. From germline, CDR1 is DFQATT and CDR2 SNEGSKA (reference sequence). Trimming cost V 3 bases and J 6 bases; bases outside gene matches: 7. The CDR3 loop spans 15 amino acids. CDR3 bases: TGCAGTGCTAGCAAAACCGGGACAGGGGGTCAGCCCCAGCATTTT. This sequence encodes CSASKTGTGGQPQHF.

Ten or more counts support this clonotype. The rearrangement uses TRBV7-3 and TRBJ2-2; D may correspond to TRBD1 or TRBD2 (5 bases each). V lost 5 bases to trimming and J lost 2 bases, with 12 bases between them. Germline CDR1 SGHTA, CDR2 FQGTGA. This CDR3 is built from 15 residues. The CDR3 DNA is TGTGCCAGCAGCGCGCCGGGGCCCAACACCGGGGAGCTGTTTTTT. This codes for CASSAPGPNTGELFF.

This clonotype was picked up a small number of times. The chain links TRBV6-2 or TRBV6-3 to TRBJ1-1, with a possible D match to TRBD1 (6 bases). Trimming removed 2 bases from V and 0 bases from J, with 10 bases in between. This CDR3 contains 15 residues. The V gene's germline CDR1 is MNHEY and CDR2 SVGEGT. The CDR3 reads CASSYGGGLNTEAFF. In nucleotides, the CDR3 is TGTGCCAGCAGTTACGGGGGCGGTCTGAACACTGAAGCTTTCTTT.

This clonotype occurred many times. This chain joins TRBV7-2 and TRBJ1-2; D possibly corresponds to TRBD1 (5 bases). CDR1 is SGHTA and CDR2 is FQGNSA in the germline V gene. This CDR3 has 15 residues. V lost 1 base and J lost 4, with 13 bases in between. The CDR3 DNA sequence: TGTGCCAGCAGCTTAGGGGTAGGGGAACTCTATGGCTACACCTTC. Its translation is CASSLGVGELYGYTF.

This clonotype was found many times. The chain couples TRBV7-2 to TRBJ2-6, with 8 nucleotides matching TRBD1. After removal of 4 bases from V and 0 bases from J, the junction contained 8 bases not matched to a gene. Germline CDR1 reads SGHTA; CDR2 reads FQGNSA. This CDR3 has 18 residues. The CDR3 sequence: CASSSPGQESSGANVLTF. The CDR3 region has the DNA TGTGCCAGCAGCTCCCCGGGACAGGAGAGCTCTGGGGCCAACGTCCTGACTTTC. The variable domain in full, with the rest retrieved from reference TRBV7-2 and TRBJ2-6, is GAGVSQSPSNKVTEKGKDVELRCDPISGHTALYWYRQSLGQGLEFLIYFQGNSAPDKSGLPSDRFSAERTGGSVSTLTIQRTQQEDSAVYLCASSSPGQESSGANVLTFGAGSRLTVL.

The rearrangement joins TRBV5-1 to TRBJ2-7; perhaps TRBD1 as D (6 bases). This CDR3 spans 14 amino acids. Germline CDR1 is SGHRS and CDR2 is YFSETQ. The germline V and J ends were trimmed by 5 bases and 6 bases, with 18 bases remaining between them. The CDR3 is CASRGQSSGGEQYF. In nucleotides, the CDR3 is TGCGCCAGCAGAGGACAGTCGTCCGGCGGCGAGCAGTACTTC.

This clonotype was detected ten times or more. This chain links TRBV7-8 with TRBJ1-1; TRBD1 aligns across 7 bases. The CDR3 is made up of 14 amino acids. V gave up 3 bases and J gave up 5 bases; unmatched junction bases: 6. CDR1 and CDR2 from the germline V gene are SGHVS and FQNEAQ. In DNA, the CDR3 is TGTGCCAGCAGCTTTAACAGGGGCGAGACTGAAGCTTTCTTT. It encodes CASSFNRGETEAFF.

This sequence joins TRBV6-2 or TRBV6-3 and TRBJ2-1; the D is unclear. V lost 3 bases and J 6 bases, leaving 9 bases between the germline ends. CDR1 MNHEY and CDR2 SVGEGT come from the germline V gene. The CDR3 runs 13 residues. The CDR3 here is CASSYSDRNEQFF. In nucleotides, the CDR3 is TGTGCCAGCAGTTATAGTGACCGCAATGAGCAGTTCTTC.

This clonotype was counted ten times or more. The chain joins TRBV7-8 to TRBJ1-2, with D hard to call. Trimming cost V 1 base and J 1 base, with 10 bases left between them. The CDR3 is 15 residues long. CDR1 is SGHVS, CDR2 FQNEAQ, per germline. CDR3 amino acids: CASSLGLASNYGYTF. In nucleotides, the CDR3 is TGTGCCAGCAGCTTAGGGTTGGCAAGTAACTATGGCTACACCTTC.

The chain combines TRBV29-1 with TRBJ1-2; D remains ambiguous. Germline CDR1 is SQVTM and CDR2 is ANQGSEA. Between the trimmed V and J ends, which lost 5 bases and 5 bases, there was a span of 9 bases. CDR3 size: 11 residues. The CDR3 spells CSVPGPYGYTF. The CDR3 nucleotides read TGCAGCGTTCCAGGCCCTTATGGCTACACCTTC.

The chain carries TRBV7-8 and TRBJ1-2; 9 bases map to TRBD1. The CDR3 covers 17 residues. J gave up 1 base and V 0 bases, and 6 bases lay outside the gene matches. The germline V gene has CDR1 SGHVS and CDR2 FQNEAQ. The CDR3 nucleotides are TGTGCCAGCAGCTTAGCGGGGACAGGGATAAATAACTATGGCTACACCTTC. Amino acids: CASSLAGTGINNYGYTF.

This clonotype was found many times. The gene calls are TRBV4-2 and TRBJ2-7, with 8 bases fitting TRBD2. CDR1 and CDR2 from the germline V gene are LGHNA and YNFKEQ. J was trimmed by 6 bases and V by 3 bases; bases with no gene match: 16. CDR3 length: 17 residues. CDR3 sequence: CASSQDPAGVPPGEQYF. The CDR3 DNA follows: TGTGCCAGCAGCCAGGACCCAGCGGGAGTCCCACCTGGCGAGCAGTACTTC.

This clonotype was seen at least ten times. V is TRBV28 and J is TRBJ2-7; no reliable D call. CDR3 length equals 12 residues. Trimming pared 5 bases from V and 4 bases from J, leaving 9 bases between. Germline CDR1 is MDHEN and CDR2 is SYDVKM. The CDR3 loop reads CASSLRRYEQYF. The CDR3 DNA reads as TGTGCCAGCAGTCTCCGCAGGTACGAGCAGTACTTC.

At least ten counts were recorded for this clonotype. This chain joins TRBV28 and TRBJ1-5; TRBD1 might be the D (5 bases). The CDR3 sequence is 11 residues long. Trimming removed 7 bases from V and 6 bases from J, with 7 bases in between. Per germline, CDR1 MDHEN and CDR2 SYDVKM. CDR3 in DNA: TGTGCCAGCATGGGGGGTCAGCCCCAGCATTTT. Residues: CASMGGQPQHF.

This clonotype was detected a few times. The chain has TRBV20-1 and TRBJ2-2, with 8 bases lining up with TRBD1. Trimming at V came to 2 bases and at J to 7 bases, leaving 6 bases not matched to a gene. The CDR3 extends over 14 amino acids. The germline CDR1 and CDR2 sequences are DFQATT and SNEGSKA (reference sequence). In DNA form, the CDR3 reads TGCAGTGCTAGATTCGGACAGGGCGTCGGGGAGCTGTTTTTT. As protein: CSARFGQGVGELFF.

This clonotype showed up many times. The V gene is TRBV4-1, the J gene TRBJ1-3, with D perhaps matching TRBD1 (5 bases). V was shortened by 1 base and J by 2 bases, with 15 bases between the two germline ends. The CDR3 runs 17 residues. CDR1 and CDR2 (germline): MGHRA, YSYEKL. CDR3 sequence reads: CASSQVMVRGPGNTIYF. The CDR3 DNA reads as TGCGCCAGCAGCCAAGTTATGGTGCGGGGCCCTGGAAACACCATATATTTT.

This clonotype was found once. V and J are TRBV4-3 and TRBJ2-4, with D possibly being TRBD1 (6 bases). The V gene's germline CDR1 is LGHNA and CDR2 YSLEER. This CDR3 region has 15 residues. The V end lost 4 bases, the J end lost 3 bases, and 13 bases lay between the germline ends. The CDR3: CASSPGAVVKNIQYF. DNA of the CDR3: TGCGCCAGCAGCCCAGGGGCCGTAGTCAAAAACATTCAGTACTTC.

In its sample, this clonotype was seen many times. The chain joins TRBV7-8 to TRBJ2-7; D may be TRBD2 (5 bases). Trimming shortened V by 2 bases and J by 4 bases, and 9 bases separated the two germline ends. The CDR3 consists of 13 residues. CDR1 SGHVS and CDR2 FQNEAQ come from the germline V gene. This CDR3 reads CASSLLRGYEQYF. CDR3 DNA sequence: TGTGCCAGCAGCTTACTTCGGGGTTACGAGCAGTACTTC.

This clonotype occurred many times. This rearrangement joins TRBV28 to TRBJ2-6; 7 bases map to TRBD2. Trimming removed 3 bases from V and 1 base from J; junction bases left unmatched: 0. Germline CDR1 MDHEN, CDR2 SYDVKM. The CDR3 runs to 15 residues. The CDR3 reads CASSFGGSGANVLTF. Here the CDR3 DNA reads TGTGCCAGCAGTTTCGGGGGGTCTGGGGCCAACGTCCTGACTTTC.

This sequence joins TRBV29-1 and TRBJ2-2; possibly TRBD2 for D (6 bases). Germline V CDR1 and CDR2: SQVTM, ANQGSEA. This CDR3 comprises 12 residues. The DNA for the CDR3 is TGCACTACGCGGGGTAGAACCGGGGAGCTGTTTTTT. It specifies CTTRGRTGELFF.

This clonotype occurred many times. This sequence joins TRBV19 and TRBJ1-1; D unresolved. The CDR3 is made up of 13 amino acids. The V end lost 5 bases, the J end lost 1 base, and 8 bases lay between the germline ends. Germline V lookup: CDR1 LNHDA, CDR2 SQIVND (reference sequence). The CDR3 reads CASSWTENTEAFF. DNA for the CDR3: TGTGCCAGTAGTTGGACGGAGAACACTGAAGCTTTCTTT.

This clonotype has just a few counts. The chain is built from TRBV12-3 or TRBV12-4 and TRBJ1-6; D possibly corresponds to TRBD1 (5 bases). Trimming removed 8 bases from V and 5 bases from J, with 13 bases in between. CDR3 length: 14 amino acids. The CDR3 nucleotides read TGTGCCAGCCGGGGGTCAGGGAATAATTCACCCCTCCACTTT. Amino acids: CASRGSGNNSPLHF.